The next 5 T cell receptor beta chains were all read from a single sample in a study of cytomegalovirus exposure and HLA in healthy donors. The PCR had 60 Vbeta and 13 Jbeta primers. The protocol was immunoSEQ multiplex PCR, while the TCRdb copy is restricted to in-frame clones and leaves out a portion. Its table records tens of thousands of clones. Material: PBMCs. The receptor set was obtained from a woman aged 50 to 65 in good health and CMV-seropositive.

The V gene is TRBV18, the J gene TRBJ1-3; 8 bases align to TRBD1. J lost 0 bases, V lost 4 bases, and 11 bases had no gene match. This CDR3 is built from 18 residues. Germline CDR1 reads KGHSH; CDR2 reads LQKENI. The CDR3 DNA reads TGTGCCAGCTCACACCTGGACAGGGTTGGAAACTCTGGAAACACCATATATTTT. Encoded protein: CASSHLDRVGNSGNTIYF.

The chain is built from TRBV6-6 and TRBJ2-2; TRBD2 is a possible D gene (6 bases). Germline values: CDR1 MNHNY, CDR2 SVGAGI (reference sequence). The CDR3 runs to 15 residues. Trimming stripped 6 bases from V and 1 base from J, with 12 bases between. The CDR3 here is CASSLAGGNTGELFF. As DNA, the CDR3 is TGTGCCAGCAGCTTGGCCGGGGGGAACACCGGGGAGCTGTTTTTT.

This rearrangement joins TRBV7-9 to TRBJ2-7; 8 nucleotides match TRBD1. V shed 4 bases and J 5 bases; nucleotides not matched to a gene: 10. The CDR3 contains 15 residues. Germline CDR1 reads SEHNR; CDR2 reads FQNEAQ (reference sequence). CDR3 sequence: CASSSTQDRADEQYF. CDR3 nucleotide sequence: TGTGCCAGCAGCTCAACCCAGGACAGGGCGGACGAGCAGTACTTC. Variable domain in full (rest from reference TRBV7-9 and TRBJ2-7): DTGVSQNPRHKITKRGQNVTFRCDPISEHNRLYWYRQTLGQGPEFLTYFQNEAQLEKSRLLSDRFSAERPKGSFSTLEIQRTEQGDSAMYLCASSSTQDRADEQYFGPGTRLTVT.

This chain uses TRBV6-5 with TRBJ1-1; D call uncertain. Germline V gene lookup returns CDR1 MNHEY and CDR2 SVGAGI. CDR3 length: 16 amino acids. The ends were cut back, 0 bases at V and 0 bases at J, with 11 bases in the middle. DNA of the CDR3: TGTGCCAGCAGTTACTCAGCGCAGCGGATGAACACTGAAGCTTTCTTT. Residues: CASSYSAQRMNTEAFF.

V and J are TRBV6-6 and TRBJ2-1; 9 nucleotides match TRBD2. The CDR3 extends over 16 amino acids. CDR1 MNHNY and CDR2 SVGAGI come from the germline V gene (reference sequence). After removal of 6 bases from V and 8 bases from J, the junction contained 14 bases not matched to a gene. The CDR3 sequence: CASRVQAGGIIHEQFF. CDR3 coding DNA: TGTGCCAGCAGGGTACAGGCGGGGGGGATTATCCATGAGCAGTTCTTC.